This T cell receptor (beta chain) derives from a study of control samples from healthy donors and cancer patients (dated by TCRdb to 2020 to 2022). Libraries were constructed by the immunoSEQ multiplex PCR assay. The table comes from immuneACCESS by way of TCRdb, which keeps in-frame sequences with V and J called. Part of the clones is missing from these tables; in studies checked, under half for an unresolved V gene and the rest for unknown reasons. Recorded for this sample are 40,000 to 55,000 clones; about 93% of them occurred a single time. The ten top clones hold 20% to 25% of the sample. V is cut by 0 bases and J by 5 bases, and the space between the germline ends is 9 bases. The CDR3 holds 14 amino acids from the cysteine to the phenylalanine. Only CDR3 DNA remains: 42 bases, in frame from the first base. From the germline V gene, CDR1 is SGHRS and CDR2 is YFSETQ. This clone was seen once. This clone's antigen is unknown. Base qualities are not recorded, but no much larger clone differs from it by a single base.

The chain is made from TRBV5-1 and TRBJ1-5; TRBD1 could be the D gene, as 5 bases match. The clonotype was recovered from a woman aged 50 to 60 with head and neck cancer. The source material was PBMCs. The CDR3 region: CASSLGDGHQPQHF. The nucleotide sequence reads TGCGCCAGCAGCTTGGGGGACGGACATCAGCCCCAGCATTTT.